The text below deals with one T cell receptor beta chain. Every patient relapsed after autologous stem cell transplantation, and brentuximab vedotin exposure varied. CDR1 SGHTA and CDR2 FQGNSA come from the germline V gene. The CDR3 runs to 15 residues. V shed 5 bases, J shed 5 bases, and the junction held 11 bases outside the gene matches. The sample originates from a study of PD-1 blockade in classical Hodgkin lymphoma. The assay was immunoSEQ multiplex PCR, and TCRdb's table has in-frame clones only and misses some. The sample consists of around 20,000 clones, 80% to 90% of them appearing once. The chain carries TRBV7-2 and TRBJ2-5; 7 bases line up with TRBD2. This specimen was peripheral blood mononuclear cells (PBMCs), taken before the second cycle of nivolumab. The origin of this receptor is a human donor with classical Hodgkin lymphoma. In nucleotides, the CDR3 is TGTGCCAGCAGCCCCACTGGGGGGGTTCGGGAGACCCAGTACTTC. Protein product: CASSPTGGVRETQYF.